Each of the 11 T cell receptor beta chains below was sequenced from the same sample in a study of blood T cells in healthy people across ages. Next came a second PCR, run for about 7 to 12 cycles, which used a sample-barcoded 5' primer along with a J-beta primer mix. TCRdb independently ran MiXCR on the 5' RACE reads; one entry per CDR3 protein. The top ten clones hold about 7.7% of a sample with some 1.5 million distinct CDR3 sequences, over 25% of them seen once. The material sequenced was blood. Receptor source: a woman in her 30s in good health.

Regarding this clonotype: This could be a read error, since a much larger clone is one nucleotide away. V and J are TRBV11-2 and TRBJ2-4; D gene unclear. Near its end, the DNA agrees better with TRBJ2-7, so the J call may be wrong. The CDR3 has 13 residues. Germline V gene sequence: CDR1 SGHAT, CDR2 FQNNGV. CDR3 nucleotides: TGTGCCAGCAGCTTGATTGAGAACTGCGAGCAGTACTTC. Protein: CASSLIENCEQYF.

This clonotype was seen repeatedly, ten times or more. The chain links TRBV5-1 to TRBJ2-3, with TRBD2 as a possible D gene (6 bases). Germline CDR1 and CDR2: SGHRS and YFSETQ. The CDR3 is 15 residues long. V was shortened by 0 bases and J by 1 base, with 9 bases between the two germline ends. CDR3 protein: CASSLAWGGTDTQYF. The CDR3 nucleotides read TGCGCCAGCAGCTTGGCCTGGGGGGGCACAGATACGCAGTATTTT.

For this clonotype: A much larger clone is a single base away; this may be a read error. The chain employs TRBV7-9 and TRBJ2-5, with 7 positions matching TRBD2. Near its end, the DNA agrees better with TRBJ2-7, so the J call may be wrong. The CDR3 contains 16 residues. Looked up from germline, CDR1 is SEHNR and CDR2 is FQNEAQ (reference sequence). DNA for the CDR3: TGTGCCAGCAGCCCTCCGCGGAGGCGGGAGTCGGACGAGCAGTACTTC. Amino acid sequence: CASSPPRRRESDEQYF.

This clonotype has a handful of counts. V and J are TRBV20-1 and TRBJ2-5; 7 bases are a match to TRBD2. Looked up from germline, CDR1 is DFQATT and CDR2 is SNEGSKA (reference sequence). The CDR3 length is 14 residues. V dropped 6 bases and J dropped 2; count of bases not matched to a gene: 9. Here the CDR3 DNA reads TGCAGTGCCCAAGCGAGGCGGGGGCAAGAGACCCAGTACTTC. The encoded protein is CSAQARRGQETQYF.

The chain recombines TRBV25-1 with TRBJ2-5; D is unresolved. Germline CDR1 and CDR2: MGHDK and SYGVNS. CDR3 length: 12 amino acids. The V and J ends lost 0 bases and 11 bases respectively, with 10 bases between them. The CDR3 nucleotides read TGTGCCAGCAGTGAATATGAGATGGAACAGTACTTC. The encoded protein is CASSEYEMEQYF.

This clonotype has a handful of counts. The chain combines TRBV29-1 with TRBJ1-2, with TRBD1 as a possible D gene (5 bases). The CDR3 spans 12 residues. Trimming cost V 7 bases and J 4 bases, with 13 bases left between them. CDR1 is SQVTM, CDR2 ANQGSEA, per germline. The CDR3 DNA sequence: TGCAGCGGGGACGGAAGGGGCTATGGCTACACCTTC. As protein: CSGDGRGYGYTF.

This clonotype was counted many times. V and J are TRBV7-7 and TRBJ2-3, with TRBD1 as a possible D gene (6 bases). The V end was cut by 5 bases, the J end by 6 bases, with 18 bases between. CDR1 and CDR2 (germline): SSHAT, FNYEAQ (reference sequence). The CDR3 has 15 residues. CDR3 region: CASSPNPGQGDTQYF. The CDR3 coding sequence is TGTGCCAGCAGCCCCAACCCGGGACAAGGGGATACGCAGTATTTT.

This CDR3 is CASSEGVTTEAFF. The CDR3, as DNA: TGTGCCAGCAGTGAGGGGGTCACCACTGAAGCTTTCTTT. The chain links TRBV7-3 to TRBJ1-1; TRBD1 is a possible D gene (6 bases). This CDR3 is built from 13 residues. Deletions cut 6 bases from V and 4 bases from J, with 12 bases between. The germline V gene encodes CDR1 SGHTA and CDR2 FQGTGA. Full variable domain (outside the CDR3, taken from reference TRBV7-3 and TRBJ1-1): GAGVSQTPSNKVTEKGKYVELRCDPISGHTALYWYRQSLGQGPEFLIYFQGTGAADDSGLPNDRFFAVRPEGSVSTLKIQRTERGDSAVYLCASSEGVTTEAFFGQGTRLTVV.

This chain joins TRBV28 and TRBJ2-1, with 12 bases identical to TRBD2. The CDR3 is made up of 15 amino acids. Germline V gene data show CDR1 as MDHEN and CDR2 as SYDVKM. J lost 9 bases, V lost 2 bases, and 5 bases had no gene match. The CDR3 nucleotides are TGTGCCAGCAGTTTAGGACTAGCGGGAAGGGGTGAGCAGTTCTTC. Residues: CASSLGLAGRGEQFF.

The rearrangement uses TRBV18 and TRBJ1-1; 10 positions agree with TRBD1. The CDR3 is 14 amino acids. Unmatched junction bases numbered 3, after V lost 5 bases and J lost 3 bases. Germline CDR1 KGHSH, CDR2 LQKENI. The CDR3 bases are TGTGCCAGCTCAGAGGGACAGGGGTACACTGAAGCTTTCTTT. Protein product: CASSEGQGYTEAFF.

This clonotype has a count of ten or more. The rearrangement uses TRBV10-3 and TRBJ2-7, with D possibly being TRBD1 (6 bases). V was shortened by 0 bases and J by 3 bases, with 9 bases between the two germline ends. From germline, CDR1 is ENHRY and CDR2 SYGVKD. The CDR3 extends over 14 amino acids. CDR3 amino acids: CAISESGTNYEQYF. In DNA, the CDR3 is TGTGCCATCAGTGAGTCCGGGACAAACTACGAGCAGTACTTC.